Following are 11 T cell receptor beta chains from one sample sequenced in a study of identical twins. MiXCR, run by TCRdb on the 5' RACE reads, gives a single entry per CDR3 protein. The top ten hold 0.35% to 0.45% of the sample, which has fewer than 550,000 distinct CDR3 sequences, roughly 15% seen once. These data also featured in a second study, about yellow fever vaccine responses in identical twins.

The source material was CD4+ T cells sorted from blood. The source is a woman under 30 in good health.

V and J are TRBV5-1 and TRBJ1-2; unclear D gene. The CDR3 runs to 14 residues. Deletions cut 4 bases from V and 2 bases from J, with 12 bases between. From germline, CDR1 is SGHRS and CDR2 YFSETQ. The CDR3, as DNA: TGCGCCAGCAGCCTAGCACTCGAGAACTATGGCTACACCTTC. Translating it yields CASSLALENYGYTF.

The chain carries TRBV4-1 and TRBJ2-1; TRBD1 matches at 9 bases. V lost 0 bases and J lost 4; bases outside the gene matches: 4. Germline CDR1 reads MGHRA; CDR2 reads YSYEKL. CDR3 length: 16 amino acids. CDR3 in amino acids: CASSQDSGTGYNEQFF. In DNA form, the CDR3 reads TGCGCCAGCAGCCAAGACTCCGGGACAGGGTACAATGAGCAGTTCTTC.

The chain links TRBV7-9 to TRBJ2-3; D unresolved. The CDR3 loop spans 15 amino acids. The V gene's germline CDR1 is SEHNR and CDR2 FQNEAQ (reference sequence). Trimming removed 0 bases from V and 4 bases from J, with 11 bases in between. The CDR3 loop is CASSLAQTESDTQYF. CDR3 in DNA: TGTGCCAGCAGCTTAGCCCAAACCGAATCAGATACGCAGTATTTT.

This chain connects TRBV20-1 to TRBJ2-3, with 7 bases that match TRBD2. V lost 1 base and J lost 1; bases outside the gene matches: 5. From germline, CDR1 is DFQATT and CDR2 SNEGSKA (reference sequence). The CDR3 is made up of 15 amino acids. The CDR3 loop is CSARVRGGGTDTQYF. The CDR3 DNA reads TGCAGTGCTAGAGTTCGGGGAGGGGGCACAGATACGCAGTATTTT.

This clonotype was picked up a small number of times. V usage is TRBV7-9 and J usage is TRBJ2-3, with TRBD1 identical over 8 bases. The V and J ends lost 11 bases and 2 bases, in that order; junction bases with no gene match: 9. Germline V gene sequence: CDR1 SEHNR, CDR2 FQNEAQ (reference sequence). CDR3 length: 14 amino acids. This CDR3 is CAQTGRGPTDTQYF. DNA of the CDR3: TGTGCCCAGACAGGCAGGGGGCCCACAGATACGCAGTATTTT.

This clonotype has ten or more counts. CDR3 amino acids: CASRQSTDTQYF. CDR3 nucleotides: TGCGCCAGCAGACAAAGCACAGATACGCAGTATTTT. The chain joins TRBV5-1 to TRBJ2-3; D is unresolved. The CDR3 consists of 12 residues. The germline V gene has CDR1 SGHRS and CDR2 YFSETQ. The V end was cut by 5 bases, the J end by 0 bases, with 4 bases between. The full variable domain, in which reference TRBV5-1 and TRBJ2-3 provide the parts outside the CDR3, is KAGVTQTPRYLIKTRGQQVTLSCSPISGHRSVSWYQQTPGQGLQFLFEYFSETQRNKGNFPGRFSGRQFSNSRSEMNVSTLELGDSALYLCASRQSTDTQYFGPGTRLTVL.

The chain couples TRBV7-2 to TRBJ2-3, with unresolved D. Germline-derived CDR1 and CDR2 are SGHTA and FQGNSA. CDR3 length: 15 residues. Trimming shortened V by 0 bases and J by 2 bases, and 9 bases separated the two germline ends. CDR3: CASSLAVGFTDTQYF. CDR3 DNA sequence: TGTGCCAGCAGCTTAGCAGTGGGGTTCACAGATACGCAGTATTTT.

This clonotype was counted only a few times. This sequence joins TRBV7-9 and TRBJ2-3, with D unresolved. Per the germline V gene, CDR1 is SEHNR and CDR2 is FQNEAQ (reference sequence). The CDR3 is made up of 14 amino acids. The V gene lost 6 bases and the J gene lost 1 base, with 11 bases spanning the gap. In nucleotides, the CDR3 is TGTGCCAGCAGACACAACTTGGGCACAGATACGCAGTATTTT. This sequence encodes CASRHNLGTDTQYF.

Only a few counts were recorded for this clonotype. The rearrangement joins TRBV2 to TRBJ1-1, with D tentatively TRBD1 (6 bases). V was pared by 7 bases and J by 3 bases, with 12 bases between. There are 13 residues in the CDR3. CDR1 is SNHLY, CDR2 FYNNEI, per germline. The CDR3 spells CASNPGADTEAFF. CDR3 in DNA: TGTGCCAGCAATCCGGGGGCAGACACTGAAGCTTTCTTT.

This clonotype was detected only a few times. The chain couples TRBV5-1 to TRBJ2-1, with 11 positions matching TRBD2. Germline trimming cut 7 bases from V and 2 bases from J; bases unmatched to any gene: 8. The CDR3 length is 16 residues. Germline CDR1 SGHRS, CDR2 YFSETQ. The CDR3 bases are TGCGCCAGCGTACCTGGGACTAGCGGACCCTACAATGAGCAGTTCTTC. This gives the protein CASVPGTSGPYNEQFF.

The chain couples TRBV12-3 or TRBV12-4 to TRBJ2-4, with D unresolved. The CDR3 consists of 10 residues. CDR3 residues: CASAKNIQYF. The CDR3 region has the DNA TGTGCGAGCGCCAAAAACATTCAGTACTTC.